Listed here are 29 T cell receptor beta chains from one sample, sequenced in a study of shared clonotypes between healthy human individuals. Sequenced by immunoSEQ multiplex PCR; TCRdb stores in-frame clones only, minus some. Found here are around 440,000 clones, roughly three quarters of them singletons; the top ten hold about 12%. The sample consisted of PBMCs. The receptors here all came from a woman in her thirties or forties in good health. Some clones in this sample may be carry-over from other donors' samples.

The rearrangement uses TRBV6-6 and TRBJ1-5; no reliable D call. CDR1 MNHNY and CDR2 SVGAGI come from the germline V gene (reference sequence). Between the trimmed V and J ends, which lost 0 bases and 4 bases, there was a span of 13 bases. CDR3 size: 16 residues. The CDR3 spells CASSYSLGFGNQPQHF. The CDR3 DNA follows: TGTGCCAGCAGTTACTCCCTGGGATTCGGGAATCAGCCCCAGCATTTT.

The chain links TRBV27 to TRBJ2-7; D could derive from TRBD1 or TRBD2 (5 bases each). The CDR3 runs 14 residues. Trimming cost V 6 bases and J 1 base, with 13 bases left between them. CDR1 and CDR2 from the germline V gene are MNHEY and SMNVEV (reference sequence). The CDR3 loop is CASSVGAMSYEQYF. DNA for the CDR3: TGTGCCAGCAGCGTCGGGGCTATGTCCTACGAGCAGTACTTC.

The chain links TRBV9 to TRBJ1-2; D gene ambiguous. CDR1 is SGDLS and CDR2 is YYNGEE in the germline V gene. The CDR3 covers 13 residues. The V end lost 0 bases, the J end lost 3 bases, and 6 bases lay between the germline ends. For the CDR3, the DNA is TGTGCCAGCAGCGTAGACGGCTACTATGGCTACACCTTC. Translating gives CASSVDGYYGYTF.

This clone came up many times. The chain carries TRBV28 and TRBJ1-2; D remains unclear. The germline V gene encodes CDR1 MDHEN and CDR2 SYDVKM. This CDR3 is 14 amino acids long. Trimming stripped 2 bases from V and 6 bases from J, with 13 bases between. The CDR3 nucleotides read TGTGCCAGCAGTTTAGGAGCGGAGAGCAATGGCTACACCTTC. Protein product: CASSLGAESNGYTF.

As concerns this clone: A far bigger clonotype differs at one base, so this is likely a read error. The chain uses TRBV29-1 and TRBJ1-5; D is unclear. The CDR3 contains 15 residues. The germline V gene has CDR1 SQVTM and CDR2 ANQGSEA. Between the trimmed V and J ends, which lost 2 bases and 0 bases, there was a span of 11 bases. The CDR3 protein is CSVECCSHSNQPQHF. CDR3 DNA: TGCAGCGTTGAATGCTGCAGCCATAGCAATCAGCCCCAGCATTTT. The full variable domain, rest sourced from reference TRBV29-1 and TRBJ1-5, is SAVISQKPSRDICQRGTSLTIQCQVDSQVTMMFWYRQQPGQSLTLIATANQGSEATYESGFVIDKFPISRPNLTFSTLTVSNMSPEDSSIYLCSVECCSHSNQPQHFGDGTRLSIL.

Written as DNA, the CDR3 is TGTGCCAGCAGTTACTCGCGGGACAGGAGCACAGATACGCAGTATTTT. Translation: CASSYSRDRSTDTQYF. The V gene is TRBV6-6, the J gene TRBJ2-3, with 8 bases fitting TRBD1. Trimming took 0 bases from V and 0 from J; bases not matched to a gene: 2. Germline CDR1 is MNHNY and CDR2 is SVGAGI (reference sequence). The CDR3 consists of 16 residues.

This sequence joins TRBV30 and TRBJ2-5, with 10 bases lining up with TRBD2. Per germline, CDR1 GTSNPN and CDR2 SVGIG (reference sequence). Trimming cost V 1 base and J 4 bases; bases outside gene matches: 3. This CDR3 is 14 amino acids long. The CDR3 is CAWSDLAGVETQYF. CDR3 bases: TGTGCCTGGAGTGATCTAGCGGGAGTAGAGACCCAGTACTTC.

The chain carries TRBV4-1 and TRBJ1-4, with 9 bases identical to TRBD1. The trim removed 5 bases at V and 6 bases at J, leaving 4 bases unmatched. The CDR3 loop spans 14 amino acids. CDR1 and CDR2 (germline): MGHRA, YSYEKL. The CDR3 protein is CASSIRDRDEKLFF. CDR3 bases: TGCGCCAGCAGCATCCGGGACAGGGATGAAAAACTGTTTTTT.

This clone was counted only a few times. The genes are TRBV6-6 and TRBJ2-7, with D hard to call. The V gene's germline CDR1 is MNHNY and CDR2 SVGAGI (reference sequence). The CDR3 covers 14 residues. V was trimmed by 0 bases and J by 0 bases, leaving 6 bases between them. CDR3 sequence reads: CASSYSRYSYEQYF. In nucleotides, the CDR3 is TGTGCCAGCAGTTACTCAAGGTACTCCTACGAGCAGTACTTC.

The rearrangement links TRBV15 to TRBJ2-3, with 8 bases lining up with TRBD2. The J segment lost 2 bases and the V segment lost 2 bases, leaving 6 bases of the junction unmatched. This CDR3 has 16 amino acids. The germline CDR1 and CDR2 sequences are LNHNV and YYDKDF (reference sequence). As DNA, the CDR3 is TGTGCCACCAGCAGATTGAGGGGACTAGTCACAGATACGCAGTATTTT. Translated: CATSRLRGLVTDTQYF.

This clone was seen a few times. V is TRBV11-2 and J is TRBJ1-3, with D perhaps matching TRBD1 (5 bases). Germline-derived CDR1 and CDR2 are SGHAT and FQNNGV. The CDR3 contains 17 residues. V lost 5 bases and J lost 0, with 17 bases in between. Here the CDR3 reads CASSPREGLSSGNTIYF. The CDR3 nucleotides read TGTGCCAGCAGCCCCAGAGAGGGGCTGAGCTCTGGAAACACCATATATTTT.

The chain joins TRBV4-2 to TRBJ2-5, with 12 nucleotides matching TRBD2. This CDR3 spans 17 amino acids. Trimming removed 1 base from V and 3 bases from J; junction bases left unmatched: 6. Germline CDR1 and CDR2: LGHNA and YNFKEQ. The CDR3: CASSQGTSGAGEETQYF. The CDR3 DNA follows: TGTGCCAGCAGCCAAGGGACTAGCGGGGCTGGGGAAGAGACCCAGTACTTC.

This clone is a singleton in its sample. A read error is possible here, since a much larger clone lies one base away. This chain uses TRBV7-2 with TRBJ2-4; D is unresolved. In germline, CDR1 is SGHTA, CDR2 FQGNSA. The V end lost 2 bases, the J end lost 5 bases, and 7 bases lay between the germline ends. The CDR3 consists of 13 residues. As DNA, the CDR3 is TGTGCCAGCAGCTTAAATGTGGAAAACATTCAGTACTTC. As protein: CASSLNVENIQYF.

This clone was observed a single time. V usage is TRBV7-2 and J usage is TRBJ2-1; the match to TRBD2 covers 10 bases. V shed 4 bases and J 15 bases; nucleotides not matched to a gene: 6. CDR1 and CDR2 from the germline V gene are SGHTA and FQGNSA. There are 12 residues in the CDR3. This CDR3 is CASSSLAGGLFF. The CDR3 coding sequence is TGTGCCAGCAGCTCCTTAGCGGGAGGCCTGTTCTTC.

The chain carries TRBV6-6 and TRBJ2-1; TRBD2 aligns across 7 bases. The CDR3 is 14 amino acids. The germline V gene has CDR1 MNHNY and CDR2 SVGAGI (reference sequence). After removal of 6 bases from V and 5 bases from J, the junction contained 7 bases not matched to a gene. The CDR3 region is CASSPGGLNNEQFF. CDR3 bases: TGTGCCAGCAGCCCGGGAGGCCTCAACAATGAGCAGTTCTTC.

The chain combines TRBV5-1 with TRBJ2-7; 10 bases align to TRBD2. Germline CDR1 and CDR2: SGHRS and YFSETQ. The J segment lost 1 base and the V segment lost 4 bases, leaving 8 bases of the junction unmatched. CDR3 length: 16 residues. The CDR3 region is CASSPLAGAVSYEQYF. CDR3 DNA sequence: TGCGCCAGCAGCCCCCTAGCGGGAGCAGTGTCCTACGAGCAGTACTTC.

The CDR3 bases are TGTGCCAGCAGCTTGGCACCCCGCGGGGGGGCCGGGGAGCTGTTTTTT. Residues: CASSLAPRGGAGELFF. The gene calls are TRBV5-4 and TRBJ2-2; 9 bases agree with TRBD2. The ends lost 0 bases at V and 6 bases at J; junction bases unmatched: 6. Germline V gene data show CDR1 as SGHNT and CDR2 as YYREEE (reference sequence). The CDR3 is 16 amino acids.

J is TRBJ2-1 and V is TRBV7-6; 10 bases fit TRBD1. V shed 0 bases and J 7 bases; nucleotides not matched to a gene: 6. The CDR3 length is 16 residues. Germline-derived CDR1 and CDR2 are SGHVS and FNYEAQ. The CDR3 spells CASSLAPGQGWNEQFF. The CDR3 DNA is TGTGCCAGCAGCTTAGCCCCGGGACAGGGGTGGAATGAGCAGTTCTTC. The full variable domain, with the rest looked up from reference TRBV7-6 and TRBJ2-1, is GAGVSQSPRYKVTKRGQDVALRCDPISGHVSLYWYRQALGQGPEFLTYFNYEAQQDKSGLPNDRFSAERPEGSISTLTIQRTEQRDSAMYRCASSLAPGQGWNEQFFGPGTRLTVL.

A remark on this clone: A far bigger clonotype differs at one base, so this is likely a read error. The V gene is TRBV19, the J gene TRBJ1-1; D perhaps matches TRBD1 (5 bases). In germline, CDR1 is LNHDA, CDR2 SQIVND (reference sequence). CDR3 length: 15 amino acids. V lost 6 bases to trimming and J lost 1 base, with 15 bases between them. CDR3 protein: CASRNTGGTNTEAFF. As DNA, the CDR3 is TGTGCCAGTAGAAACACGGGAGGGACGAACACTGAAGCTTTCTTT.

This clone has at least ten counts. The CDR3 region is CAWGPQTGLREKLFF. CDR3 DNA sequence: TGTGCCTGGGGCCCCCAGACAGGGCTTAGGGAAAAACTGTTTTTT. The chain joins TRBV30 to TRBJ1-4; the match to TRBD1 covers 7 bases. The CDR3 contains 15 residues. The germline V gene has CDR1 GTSNPN and CDR2 SVGIG (reference sequence). The ends lost 5 bases at V and 8 bases at J; junction bases unmatched: 14.

J is TRBJ1-1 and V is TRBV28, with D possibly matching TRBD1 (5 bases). The CDR3 has 13 amino acids. CDR1 is MDHEN, CDR2 SYDVKM, per germline. Trimming pared 2 bases from V and 4 bases from J, leaving 8 bases between. The CDR3: CASSLAGLTEAFF. For the CDR3, the DNA is TGTGCCAGCAGTTTAGCAGGGCTCACTGAAGCTTTCTTT.

A remark on this clone: With only one base between it and a far larger clone, this is likely a read error. This sample includes further DNA sequences coding for the same CDR3. The rearrangement links TRBV7-9 to TRBJ2-3; the D is unclear. The CDR3 length is 11 residues. CDR1 and CDR2 from the germline V gene are SEHNR and FQNEAQ (reference sequence). Trimming stripped 5 bases from V and 2 bases from J, with 2 bases between. The CDR3 coding sequence is TGTGCCAGCAGCGACACAGATACGCAGTATTTT. Translating it yields CASSDTDTQYF.

This clone has just a few counts. The CDR3 DNA follows: TGTGCCAGCAGCTTTCCTAGCGGGAGAGTCACAGATACGCAGTATTTT. It translates to CASSFPSGRVTDTQYF. The genes are TRBV13 and TRBJ2-3; 10 nucleotides agree with TRBD2. The CDR3 runs 16 residues. V lost 3 bases to trimming and J lost 2 bases; unmatched junction nucleotides: 5. CDR1 is PRHDT and CDR2 is FYEKMQ in the germline V gene (reference sequence).

The DNA for the CDR3 is TGCGCCAGCAGCCTCGGGACTAGCGGGAGCGAGCAGTACTTC. Amino acid sequence: CASSLGTSGSEQYF. The V and J genes are TRBV5-1 and TRBJ2-7, with 14 bases lining up with TRBD2. With V trimmed by 4 bases and J by 6 bases, 3 bases remained unmatched. CDR3 size: 14 residues. Germline-derived CDR1 and CDR2 are SGHRS and YFSETQ.

The gene calls are TRBV7-2 and TRBJ2-5; 11 bases map to TRBD2. Trimming at V came to 8 bases and at J to 5 bases, leaving 13 bases not matched to a gene. This CDR3 contains 16 residues. The germline V gene has CDR1 SGHTA and CDR2 FQGNSA. The CDR3 loop is CASLTGSLAGAETQYF. For the CDR3, the DNA is TGTGCCAGCCTGACAGGGTCACTAGCGGGAGCGGAGACCCAGTACTTC. Variable domain in full (rest from reference TRBV7-2 and TRBJ2-5): GAGVSQSPSNKVTEKGKDVELRCDPISGHTALYWYRQSLGQGLEFLIYFQGNSAPDKSGLPSDRFSAERTGGSVSTLTIQRTQQEDSAVYLCASLTGSLAGAETQYFGPGTRLLVL.

In its sample, this clone was seen a few times. The CDR3 here is CASSRKTGDEQFF. The CDR3 DNA sequence: TGTGCCAGCAGCCGGAAAACAGGGGATGAGCAGTTCTTC. This rearrangement joins TRBV27 to TRBJ2-1, with TRBD1 matching over 7 bases. This CDR3 has 13 residues. V lost 6 bases to trimming and J lost 8 bases; unmatched junction nucleotides: 7. Germline V gene lookup returns CDR1 MNHEY and CDR2 SMNVEV (reference sequence).

The chain carries TRBV11-2 and TRBJ2-7; D call uncertain. Per germline, CDR1 SGHAT and CDR2 FQNNGV. The ends were cut back, 1 base at V and 4 bases at J, with 8 bases in the middle. CDR3 length equals 13 residues. CDR3 bases: TGTGCCAGCAGCTTAGTGCAGGTATACGAGCAGTACTTC. Its translation is CASSLVQVYEQYF.

The rearrangement links TRBV18 to TRBJ2-5, with D maybe TRBD2 (5 bases). The germline gives CDR1 KGHSH, CDR2 LQKENI. This CDR3 spans 13 amino acids. V was trimmed by 0 bases and J by 4 bases, leaving 6 bases between them. In DNA form, the CDR3 reads TGTGCCAGCTCACCACCGGGAGCAGAGACCCAGTACTTC. This translates into CASSPPGAETQYF. Full variable domain (rest looked up from reference TRBV18 and TRBJ2-5): NAGVMQNPRHLVRRRGQEARLRCSPMKGHSHVYWYRQLPEEGLKFMVYLQKENIIDESGMPKERFSAEFPKEGPSILRIQQVVRGDSAAYFCASSPPGAETQYFGPGTRLLVL.

The chain carries TRBV27 and TRBJ2-1; TRBD2 matches at 7 bases. The CDR3 extends over 15 amino acids. CDR1 is MNHEY, CDR2 SMNVEV, per germline (reference sequence). V lost 6 bases to trimming and J lost 3 bases; unmatched junction nucleotides: 8. DNA for the CDR3: TGTGCCAGCAGACTGGCTAGCGGAGTCTACAATGAGCAGTTCTTC. This codes for CASRLASGVYNEQFF.